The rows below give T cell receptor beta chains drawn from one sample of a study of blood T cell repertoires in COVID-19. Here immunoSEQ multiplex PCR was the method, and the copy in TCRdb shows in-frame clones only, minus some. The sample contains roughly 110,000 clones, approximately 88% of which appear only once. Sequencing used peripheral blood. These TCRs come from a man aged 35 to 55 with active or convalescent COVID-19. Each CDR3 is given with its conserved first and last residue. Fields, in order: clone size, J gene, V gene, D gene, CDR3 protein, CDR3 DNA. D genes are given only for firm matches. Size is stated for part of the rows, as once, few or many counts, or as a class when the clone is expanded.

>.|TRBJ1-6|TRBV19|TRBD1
CASSNRDSLYNSPLHF
TGTGCCAGTAGTAACCGGGACAGCCTCTATAATTCACCCCTCCACTTT
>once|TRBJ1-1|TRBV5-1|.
CASSLERANTEAFF
TGCGCCAGCAGCTTGGAGCGGGCTAACACTGAAGCTTTCTTT
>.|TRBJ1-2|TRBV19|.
CASSIQVANYGYTF
TGTGCCAGTAGTATCCAGGTAGCTAACTATGGCTACACCTTC
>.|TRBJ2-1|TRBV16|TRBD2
CASSQGMLRMREGRNEQFF
TGTGCCAGCAGCCAGGGGATGTTACGGATGCGGGAGGGCCGAAATGAGCAGTTCTTC
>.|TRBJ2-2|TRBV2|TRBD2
CASILSSGRTGELFF
TGTGCCAGCATTCTGTCTAGCGGGAGAACCGGGGAGCTGTTTTTT
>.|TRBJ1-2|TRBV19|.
CASSIGGSFSGGYTF
TGTGCCAGTAGTATAGGTGGCTCTTTTTCGGGTGGCTACACCTTC
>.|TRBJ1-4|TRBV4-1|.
CASSQDPTATNEKLFF
TGCGCCAGCAGCCAAGATCCGACAGCAACTAATGAAAAACTGTTTTTT
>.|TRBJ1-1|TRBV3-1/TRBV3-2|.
CASSQDARGEAFF
TGTGCCAGCAGCCAAGACGCCAGGGGTGAAGCTTTCTTT
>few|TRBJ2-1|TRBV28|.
CAVKAGVDEQFF
TGTGCAGTTAAAGCAGGGGTCGATGAGCAGTTCTTC
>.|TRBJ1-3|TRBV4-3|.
CASSQDWNRGSSGNTIYF
TGCGCCAGCAGCCAAGATTGGAATAGAGGTTCGTCTGGAAACACCATATATTTT
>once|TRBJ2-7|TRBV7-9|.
CASSNQVPYEQYF
TGTGCCAGCAGCAACCAGGTACCCTACGAGCAGTACTTC
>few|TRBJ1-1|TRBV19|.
CASGYGQLNTEAFF
TGTGCCAGTGGCTACGGACAGTTGAACACTGAAGCTTTCTTT
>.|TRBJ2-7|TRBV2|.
CASSEVSAFYEQYF
TGTGCCAGCAGTGAGGTGAGCGCATTCTACGAGCAGTACTTC
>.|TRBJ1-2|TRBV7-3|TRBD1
CASSPGQARYGYTF
TGTGCCAGCAGCCCCGGACAGGCTCGGTATGGCTACACCTTC
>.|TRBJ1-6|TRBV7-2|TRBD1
CASSSRQGYNSPLHF
TGTGCCAGCAGCTCCCGACAGGGTTATAATTCACCCCTCCACTTT
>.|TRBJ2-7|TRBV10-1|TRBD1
CASSDHRGLYEQYF
TGCGCCAGCAGTGACCACAGGGGCCTCTACGAGCAGTACTTC
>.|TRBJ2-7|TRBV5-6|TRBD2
CASSSSGMGSYEQYF
TGTGCCAGCAGCTCCAGCGGGATGGGCTCCTACGAGCAGTACTTC
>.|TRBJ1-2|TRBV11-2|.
CASSFPPETNYGYTF
TGTGCCAGCAGCTTTCCTCCGGAGACTAACTATGGCTACACCTTC
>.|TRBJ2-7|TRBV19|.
CASSRAGAYEQYF
TGTGCCAGTAGTCGAGCCGGAGCCTACGAGCAGTACTTC
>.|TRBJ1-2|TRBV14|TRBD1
CASSQAWTGDGYTF
TGTGCCAGCAGCCAAGCATGGACAGGGGACGGCTACACCTTC